This TCR beta chain was recorded in a study of T cells in Graves' hyperthyroidism and ophthalmopathy. The length of the CDR3 is 23 residues. Germline-derived CDR1 and CDR2 are SGHTA and FQGNSA. The junction had 25 bases not matched to a gene; V was cut back by 3 bases and J by 0 bases. Template material for amplifying TCR beta CDR3 regions consisted of RNA transcripts. In the first-round RT-PCR of the TCR CDR3, the HTBI primer set was used. TCRdb reprocessed the multiplex PCR reads with MiXCR, giving one entry per CDR3 protein. Among 480,000 or so distinct CDR3 sequences listed, 40% to 50% were seen once.

What was sequenced was peripheral blood or thyroid tissue (not recorded which). The source is an adult woman with Graves' disease, either hyperthyroidism or ophthalmopathy (not recorded which). The V and J genes are TRBV7-2 and TRBJ1-3, with TRBD1 matching 8 bases. The CDR3, as DNA: TGTGCCAGCAGCTTTTTTGTCGGCCGCACATGGAAGACAGGGGCCCCCTCTGGAAACACCATATATTTT. Its translation is CASSFFVGRTWKTGAPSGNTIYF.